This T cell receptor beta chain originates from a study of cytomegalovirus exposure and HLA in healthy donors (dated by TCRdb to the late 2010s). Concerning the study at large: According to a later analysis, one platform produced both the roughly 130 validation repertoires and the 666 repertoires of the first cohort. The study aimed to test whether signatures of past pathogen exposure could be identified by cataloging public T cell receptors. Along with the roughly 700-subject first cohort, a separate validation cohort of around 110 different subjects was used. To predict cytomegalovirus infection status, the study brought together high-throughput TCR immunosequencing, statistical association of individual TCRs with disease status, and machine learning. Paper-wide results and their limitations: Of the cluster scores, 90% to 95% were above 0 in a later analysis, which found that TCRs clustered in the first cohort also tended to co-occur in the approximately 130 validation repertoires. The authors suggested that the approach could potentially be extended to other disease states and immunological phenotypes. All 120 or so repertoires were used to score co-occurrence in the validation cohort in a later analysis, because that analysis had no HLA typing for the cohort. Cytomegalovirus status was reported to be diagnosed by the classifier with high specificity and sensitivity in both the original and validation cohorts. A total of roughly 160 TCR beta chains were listed by the study as associated with cytomegalovirus. Most TCR sequences were seen in very few donors, while some public TCRs were found in many individuals. In vitro tests confirmed that a few of the cytomegalovirus-associated TCR beta chains recognize cytomegalovirus antigens.

The library was built by means of the immunoSEQ multiplex PCR assay. The paper's data handling went like this. A statistical classification framework was built to diagnose cytomegalovirus status from the catalog of TCR beta chain sequences. Not all clones reach the TCRdb copy of this immuneACCESS table, which keeps in-frame sequences only. Checked studies attribute under half of the gap to unresolved V genes and leave the rest unexplained. Clone size and the V and J calls come from that table; the DNA yielded D and trimming. A total of 38,000 or so clones appear in this sample, 90% to 95% of them only once. More than 2.5% of the sample is held by the ten biggest clonotypes. CDR1 and CDR2, per the germline V gene, are SNHLY and FYNNEI. V loses 2 bases of germline sequence and J loses 0 bases, and the interval between the two ends is 8 bases. The CDR3 sequence holds 14 residues, the cysteine and phenylalanine included. Left in the record is the CDR3 DNA by itself, 42 bases read in frame from the first base.

A word on this clone: Its target antigen remains unknown. Base qualities were left out, and no much larger clone turns up one base away.

Separate from the roughly 650-subject first cohort, the validation cohort of about 130 subjects was the group to which the donors belonged. Material: PBMCs. The V and J genes are TRBV2 and TRBJ2-7, with TRBD1 perhaps the D gene, on 6 matching bases. The receptor's source is a young man in good health and CMV-seronegative. DNA sequence: TGTGCCAGCAGTGAACTGGACAGCTCCTACGAGCAGTACTTC. It encodes CASSELDSSYEQYF. With the portions outside the CDR3 filled from the reference TRBV2 and TRBJ2-7 genes, the complete variable region becomes EPEVTQTPSHQVTQMGQEVILRCVPISNHLYFYWYRQILGQKVEFLVSFYNNEISEKSEIFDDQFSVERPDGSNFTLKIRSTKLEDSAMYFCASSELDSSYEQYFGPGTRLTVT.